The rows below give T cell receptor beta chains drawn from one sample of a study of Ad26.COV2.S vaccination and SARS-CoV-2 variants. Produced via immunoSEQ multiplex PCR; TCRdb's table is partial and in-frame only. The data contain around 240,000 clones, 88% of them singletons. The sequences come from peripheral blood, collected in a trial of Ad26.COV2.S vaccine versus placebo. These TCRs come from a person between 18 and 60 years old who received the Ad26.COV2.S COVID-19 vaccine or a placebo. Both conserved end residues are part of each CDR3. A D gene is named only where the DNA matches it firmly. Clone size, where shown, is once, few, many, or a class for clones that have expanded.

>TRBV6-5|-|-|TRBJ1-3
TGTGCCAGCAGTTACTCTCCAGGGCGCTCTGGAAACACCATATATTTT
CASSYSPGRSGNTIYF
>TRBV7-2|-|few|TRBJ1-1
TGTGCCAGCAGCTTAGACCAGGTAGTCACTGAAGCTTTCTTT
CASSLDQVVTEAFF
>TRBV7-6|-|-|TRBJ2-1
TGTGCCAGCAGCCGCGTGGGGAATGAGCAGTTCTTC
CASSRVGNEQFF
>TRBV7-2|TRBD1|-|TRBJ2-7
TGTGCCAGCAGCTTAGTTCGAGACAGGGGCCGGCAGTACTTC
CASSLVRDRGRQYF
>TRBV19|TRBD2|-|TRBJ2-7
TGTGCCAGTAGCCAGCGGGAGGGCCGGGACGAGCAGTACTTC
CASSQREGRDEQYF
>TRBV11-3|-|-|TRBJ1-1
TGTGCCAGCAGCTTCCGGGACACTACTGAAGCTTTCTTT
CASSFRDTTEAFF
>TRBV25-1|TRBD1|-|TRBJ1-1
TGTGCCAGCAGGAACCGGGACAGGGGGGGCACTGAAGCTTTCTTT
CASRNRDRGGTEAFF
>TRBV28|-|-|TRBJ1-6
TGTGCCAGCAGTCCTCGTTTGACGCCTTTTTCACCCCTCCACTTT
CASSPRLTPFSPLHF
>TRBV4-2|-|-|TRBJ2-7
TGTGCCAGCAGCTATGACCGAGCCTACGAGCAGTACTTC
CASSYDRAYEQYF
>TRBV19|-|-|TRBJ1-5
TGTGCCAGTAGTATAGTTGACAGACCCCAGCATTTT
CASSIVDRPQHF
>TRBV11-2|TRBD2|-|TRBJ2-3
TGTGCCAGCAGACCTATAGCGGGGGGGTTTGGGAGCACAGATACGCAGTATTTT
CASRPIAGGFGSTDTQYF
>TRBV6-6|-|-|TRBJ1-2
TGTGCCAGCAGTTACTCTACAGGCTCTAACTATGGCTACACCTTC
CASSYSTGSNYGYTF
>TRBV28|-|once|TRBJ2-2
TGTGCCATCAACAGGAGATACACCGGGGAGCTGTTTTTT
CAINRRYTGELFF
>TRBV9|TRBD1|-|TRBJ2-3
TGTGCCAGCAGCCTTCGACAGGGGACAGATACGCAGTATTTT
CASSLRQGTDTQYF
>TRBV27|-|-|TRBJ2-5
TGTGCCAGCATGAAGAACCGGGTCCAAGAGACCCAGTACTTC
CASMKNRVQETQYF
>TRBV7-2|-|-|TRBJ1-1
TGTGCCAGCAGCTTATTTGAGGCGGCTGGCACTGAAGCTTTCTTT
CASSLFEAAGTEAFF
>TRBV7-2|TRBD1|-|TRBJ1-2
TGTGCCAGCAGCCCCAGGACAGGGGACGCGGGGGGCTACACCTTC
CASSPRTGDAGGYTF
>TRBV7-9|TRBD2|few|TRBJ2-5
TGTGCCAGCAGCCCACCAGCGGGAGGGCCTTGGGAGACCCAGTACTTC
CASSPPAGGPWETQYF
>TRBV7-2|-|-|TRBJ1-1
TGTGCCAGCAGCCCTCGGGTGGGTGGGAACACTGAAGCTTTCTTT
CASSPRVGGNTEAFF
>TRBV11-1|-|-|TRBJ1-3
TGTGCCAGCAGCTTGTCGGACATGGGCTCTGGAAACACCATATATTTT
CASSLSDMGSGNTIYF
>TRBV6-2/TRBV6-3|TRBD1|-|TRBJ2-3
TGTGCCAGCAGTGGGGACAGGGGGTTCCCCCGCACAGATACGCAGTATTTT
CASSGDRGFPRTDTQYF
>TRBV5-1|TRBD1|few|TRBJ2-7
TGCGCCAGCAGCCCGGGACAGGGGCCCTACGAGCAGTACTTC
CASSPGQGPYEQYF
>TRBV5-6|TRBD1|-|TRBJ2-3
TGTGCCAGCAGCTTGGACAGGGGGCTAAACACAGATACGCAGTATTTT
CASSLDRGLNTDTQYF
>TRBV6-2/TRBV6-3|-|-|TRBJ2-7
TGTGCCAGCAGTTACTCAGGCAGTATCCTTAGTCAGCAGTACTTC
CASSYSGSILSQQYF
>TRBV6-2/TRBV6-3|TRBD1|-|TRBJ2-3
TGTGCCAGCAGTAGGGGACAGGGGAAGACAGATACGCAGTATTTT
CASSRGQGKTDTQYF
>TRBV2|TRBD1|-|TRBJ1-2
TGTGCCAGCAGTCTTTACTCCACCTGGACAGGAGGAATCGGTTCTAACTATGGCTACACCTTC
CASSLYSTWTGGIGSNYGYTF
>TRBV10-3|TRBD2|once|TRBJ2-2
TGTGCCATCAGTGCCGGGGAGGGGTTAGCGGGTCCCGGGGAGCTGTTTTTT
CAISAGEGLAGPGELFF
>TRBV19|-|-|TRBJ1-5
TGTGCCAGTAGTATAGAGGAGGGTTTCTATAGCAATCAGCCCCAGCATTTT
CASSIEEGFYSNQPQHF
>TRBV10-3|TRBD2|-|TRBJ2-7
TGTGCCATCAGTGAGTACGGCGGGGGGACCATCCTCTACGAGCAGTACTTC
CAISEYGGGTILYEQYF
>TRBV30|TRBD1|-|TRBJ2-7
TGTGCCTGGAGTAGGGACAGGGGGCGCGAGCAGTACTTC
CAWSRDRGREQYF
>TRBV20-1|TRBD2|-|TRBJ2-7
TGCAGTGCTAGTAGTGGGGAGGGGATTACCTACGAGCAGTACTTC
CSASSGEGITYEQYF
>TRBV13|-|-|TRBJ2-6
TGTGCCAGCAGCTTAAAGCTAGGCGTCAGCAACTCTGGGGCCAACGTCCTGACTTTC
CASSLKLGVSNSGANVLTF
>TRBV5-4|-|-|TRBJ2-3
TGTGCCAGCAGTGGCGGGACATCTAGCACAGATACGCAGTATTTT
CASSGGTSSTDTQYF